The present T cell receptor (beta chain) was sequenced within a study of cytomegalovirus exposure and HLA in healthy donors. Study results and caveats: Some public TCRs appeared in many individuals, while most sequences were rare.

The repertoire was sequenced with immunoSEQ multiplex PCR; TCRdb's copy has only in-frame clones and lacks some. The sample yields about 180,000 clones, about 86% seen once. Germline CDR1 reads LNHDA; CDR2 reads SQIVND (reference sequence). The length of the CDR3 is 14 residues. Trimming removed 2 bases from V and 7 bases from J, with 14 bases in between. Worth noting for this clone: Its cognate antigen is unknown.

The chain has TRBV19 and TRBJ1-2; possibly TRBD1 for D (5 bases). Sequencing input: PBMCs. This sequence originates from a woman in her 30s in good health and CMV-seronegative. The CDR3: CASSIQGLGGGYTF. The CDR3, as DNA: TGTGCCAGTAGTATACAGGGATTGGGTGGTGGCTACACCTTC. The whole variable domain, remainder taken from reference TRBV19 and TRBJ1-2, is DGGITQSPKYLFRKEGQNVTLSCEQNLNHDAMYWYRQDPGQGLRLIYYSQIVNDFQKGDIAEGYSVSREKKESFPLTVTSAQKNPTAFYLCASSIQGLGGGYTFGSGTRLTVV.